This record covers a single T cell receptor (beta chain). Its antigen is as yet unknown. The PCR was carried out with 60 Vbeta primers and 13 Jbeta primers. Produced via immunoSEQ multiplex PCR; TCRdb's table is partial and in-frame only. Counted here are about 21,000 clones, around 77% occurring once; the ten biggest clones make up approximately 7.4%. The data originate from a study of cytomegalovirus exposure and HLA in healthy donors. Regarding the study as a whole: Later analysis reportedly placed an Asian-associated ancestry cluster below the roughly 700-donor mean in N-insertions.

Germline CDR1 reads MGHRA; CDR2 reads YSYEKL. This CDR3 is built from 16 residues. Trimming cost V 4 bases and J 2 bases, with 17 bases left between them. This clonotype was obtained from a man between 60 and 75 years old in good health and CMV-seronegative. Sequencing was carried out using PBMCs. The chain carries TRBV4-1 and TRBJ2-5; TRBD1 might be the D (5 bases). As DNA, the CDR3 is TGCGCCAGCAGCCCCCTATCGATAGGGGAACAAGAGACCCAGTACTTC. Translated, it gives CASSPLSIGEQETQYF.